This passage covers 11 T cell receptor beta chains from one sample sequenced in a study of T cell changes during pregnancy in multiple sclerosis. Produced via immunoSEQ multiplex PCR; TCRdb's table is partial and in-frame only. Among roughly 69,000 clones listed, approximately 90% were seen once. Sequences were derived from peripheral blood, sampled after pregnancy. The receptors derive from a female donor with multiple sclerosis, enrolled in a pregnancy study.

CDR3 amino acids: CASSLLGPNTGELFF. The DNA for the CDR3 is TGCGCCAGCAGCTTGTTGGGCCCGAACACCGGGGAGCTGTTTTTT. The rearrangement uses TRBV5-1 and TRBJ2-2; D is unresolved. In germline, CDR1 is SGHRS, CDR2 YFSETQ. The CDR3 runs to 15 residues. V dropped 1 base and J dropped 0 bases, with 7 bases sitting between them. The full variable domain, rest sourced from reference TRBV5-1 and TRBJ2-2, is KAGVTQTPRYLIKTRGQQVTLSCSPISGHRSVSWYQQTPGQGLQFLFEYFSETQRNKGNFPGRFSGRQFSNSRSEMNVSTLELGDSALYLCASSLLGPNTGELFFGEGSRLTVL.

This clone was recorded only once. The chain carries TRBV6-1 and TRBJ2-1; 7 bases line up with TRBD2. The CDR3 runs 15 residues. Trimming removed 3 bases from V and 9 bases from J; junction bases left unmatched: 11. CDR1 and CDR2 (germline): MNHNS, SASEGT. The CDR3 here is CASSEGREIPGEQFF. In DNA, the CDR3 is TGTGCCAGCAGTGAGGGGAGGGAAATCCCGGGTGAGCAGTTCTTC.

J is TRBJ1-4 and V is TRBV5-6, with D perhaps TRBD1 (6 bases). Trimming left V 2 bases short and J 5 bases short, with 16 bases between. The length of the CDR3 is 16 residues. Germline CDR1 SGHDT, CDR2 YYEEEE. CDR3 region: CASSLPDRRSNEKLFF. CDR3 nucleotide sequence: TGTGCCAGCAGCTTACCTGACAGGAGGTCGAATGAAAAACTGTTTTTT. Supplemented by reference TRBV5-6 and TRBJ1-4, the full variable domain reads DAGVTQSPTHLIKTRGQQVTLRCSPKSGHDTVSWYQQALGQGPQFIFQYYEEEERQRGNFPDRFSGHQFPNYSSELNVNALLLGDSALYLCASSLPDRRSNEKLFFGSGTQLSVL.

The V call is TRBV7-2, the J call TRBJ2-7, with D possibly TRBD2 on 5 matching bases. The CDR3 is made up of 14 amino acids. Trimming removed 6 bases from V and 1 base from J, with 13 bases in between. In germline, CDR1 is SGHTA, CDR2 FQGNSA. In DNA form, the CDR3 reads TGTGCCAGCAGTACGAACCGGGGTTCCTACGAGCAGTACTTC. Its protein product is CASSTNRGSYEQYF.

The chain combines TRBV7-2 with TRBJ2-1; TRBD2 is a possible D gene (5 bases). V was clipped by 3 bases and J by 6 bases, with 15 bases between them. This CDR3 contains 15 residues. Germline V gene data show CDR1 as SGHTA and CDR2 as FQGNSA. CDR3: CASSFSAERRNEQFF. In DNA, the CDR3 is TGTGCCAGCAGCTTCTCAGCGGAGAGACGCAATGAGCAGTTCTTC. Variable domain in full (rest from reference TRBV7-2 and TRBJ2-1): GAGVSQSPSNKVTEKGKDVELRCDPISGHTALYWYRQSLGQGLEFLIYFQGNSAPDKSGLPSDRFSAERTGGSVSTLTIQRTQQEDSAVYLCASSFSAERRNEQFFGPGTRLTVL.

The CDR3 is CASRKTVNTEAFF. The CDR3 coding sequence is TGTGCCAGTAGGAAGACAGTGAACACTGAAGCTTTCTTT. The chain links TRBV19 to TRBJ1-1, with D maybe TRBD1 (5 bases). The CDR3 covers 13 residues. The V end lost 6 bases, the J end lost 0 bases, and 8 bases lay between the germline ends. The V gene's germline CDR1 is LNHDA and CDR2 SQIVND (reference sequence).

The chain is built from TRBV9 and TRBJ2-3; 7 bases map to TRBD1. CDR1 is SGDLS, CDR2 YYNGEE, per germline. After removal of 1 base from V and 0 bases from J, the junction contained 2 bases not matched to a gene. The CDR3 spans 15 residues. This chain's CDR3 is CASSVRDRSTDTQYF. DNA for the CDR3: TGTGCCAGCAGCGTAAGGGACAGAAGCACAGATACGCAGTATTTT.

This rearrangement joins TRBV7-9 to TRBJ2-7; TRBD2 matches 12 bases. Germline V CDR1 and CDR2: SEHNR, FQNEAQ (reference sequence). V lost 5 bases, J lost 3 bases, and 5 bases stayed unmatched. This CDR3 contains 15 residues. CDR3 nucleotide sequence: TGTGCCAGCAGCCTACTAGCGGGAGGAATCTACGAGCAGTACTTC. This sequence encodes CASSLLAGGIYEQYF.

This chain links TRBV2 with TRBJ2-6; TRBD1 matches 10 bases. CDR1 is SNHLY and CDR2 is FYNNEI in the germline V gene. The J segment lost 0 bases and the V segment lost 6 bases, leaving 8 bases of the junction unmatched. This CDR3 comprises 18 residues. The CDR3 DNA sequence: TGTGCCAGCAGGGCCCCGGGACAGGGGAGCTCTGGGGCCAACGTCCTGACTTTC. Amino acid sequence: CASRAPGQGSSGANVLTF.

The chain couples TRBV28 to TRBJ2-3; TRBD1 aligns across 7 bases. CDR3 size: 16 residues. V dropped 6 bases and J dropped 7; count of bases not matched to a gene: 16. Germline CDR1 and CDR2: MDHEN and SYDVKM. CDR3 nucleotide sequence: TGTGCCAGCAGCCGTTCGACAGGGCGTGGGGGAAATACGCAGTATTTT. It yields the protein CASSRSTGRGGNTQYF.

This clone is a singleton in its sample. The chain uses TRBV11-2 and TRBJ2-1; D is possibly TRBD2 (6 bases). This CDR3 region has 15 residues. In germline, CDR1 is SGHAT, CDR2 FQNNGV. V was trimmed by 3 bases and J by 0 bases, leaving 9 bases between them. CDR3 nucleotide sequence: TGTGCCAGCAGCTTCCAGCGGGTCTCCTACAATGAGCAGTTCTTC. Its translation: CASSFQRVSYNEQFF.